This TCR beta chain comes out of a study of spatial heterogeneity in lung cancer. The overall study: Sequencing was performed on follow-up PBMC samples when available, collected at a median of around two years after resection.

Study findings and constraints: Blood carried ubiquitous expanded tumor TCRs more at resection than follow-up.

A remark on this clonotype: What it recognizes is unknown.

Single TCR cDNA molecules each had their own unique molecular identifier. Each CDR3 protein is one row after TCRdb ran MiXCR on the 5' RACE reads. The sample has about 30,000 distinct CDR3 sequences, under 7% seen once. Time point specified: blood at routine non-recurrence follow-up after resection. Whole RNA came from tumor, nontumor lung or frozen PBMC and was sequenced without being sorted. The CDR3 runs 15 residues. V gave up 5 bases and J gave up 2 bases; unmatched junction bases: 6. Germline-derived CDR1 and CDR2 are MNHEY and SVGEGT. V and J are TRBV6-2 or TRBV6-3 and TRBJ1-5, with 7 positions matching TRBD1. The receptor comes from a male donor with early-stage non-small cell lung cancer. The source material was PBMCs, sampled at follow-up. CDR3 amino acids: CASSETGRRNQPQHF. The CDR3 DNA sequence: TGTGCCAGCAGTGAGACAGGGCGTCGCAATCAGCCCCAGCATTTT.